Shown below are 7 T cell receptor beta chains from a single sample sequenced in a study of shared clonotypes between healthy human individuals. Sequencing was performed with immunoSEQ multiplex PCR; in TCRdb, only in-frame clones are kept and a portion is missing. The sample consists of about 1.1 million clones, approximately 77% of them appearing once. Source material: memory CD4+ T cells from PBMCs. This sample's subset: CD45RA-negative fraction. These receptors originate from a man aged 18-30 years in good health. Some clones in this sample may be carry-over from other donors' samples.

This clone was counted only a few times. The rearrangement links TRBV14 to TRBJ2-1; 15 positions agree with TRBD2. The CDR3 runs 21 residues. Germline CDR1 reads SGHDN; CDR2 reads FVKESK. Trimming took 4 bases from V and 2 from J; bases not matched to a gene: 15. CDR3 protein: CASSLRTSGRDILTPYNEQFF. CDR3 in DNA: TGTGCCAGCAGCCTGAGGACTAGCGGGAGGGATATATTAACCCCCTACAATGAGCAGTTCTTC.

The chain carries TRBV7-3 and TRBJ2-1; the D gene could be TRBD1 or TRBD2 (5 bases each). Deletions cut 5 bases from V and 7 bases from J, with 15 bases between. Germline assignment: CDR1 SGHTA and CDR2 FQGTGA. CDR3 size: 14 residues. The DNA of the CDR3 is TGTGCCAGCAGCCCCTACGGAGAGGGGAATGAGCAGTTCTTC. Its translation: CASSPYGEGNEQFF.

The CDR3 is CASSMEPPYGYTF. The CDR3 nucleotides are TGTGCCAGCAGCATGGAGCCCCCTTATGGCTACACCTTC. The rearrangement uses TRBV6-5 and TRBJ1-2; D gene ambiguous. V lost 6 bases and J lost 5, with 13 bases in between. CDR1 is MNHEY and CDR2 is SVGAGI in the germline V gene. The CDR3 totals 13 residues.

There are a few counts of this clone. V and J are TRBV2 and TRBJ1-1; D call uncertain. CDR3 length equals 13 residues. CDR1 and CDR2 from the germline V gene are SNHLY and FYNNEI. Trimming stripped 4 bases from V and 6 bases from J, with 12 bases between. The CDR3 spells CASSVESYPEAFF. CDR3 in DNA: TGTGCCAGCAGTGTTGAGAGTTACCCTGAAGCTTTCTTT.

This chain connects TRBV2 to TRBJ2-5, with TRBD2 identical over 11 bases. V lost 6 bases to trimming and J lost 4 bases; unmatched junction nucleotides: 13. The CDR3 loop spans 17 amino acids. Germline values: CDR1 SNHLY, CDR2 FYNNEI. As DNA, the CDR3 is TGTGCCAGCAGCACGGGGCGACTAGCGGGAATCCGAGAGACCCAGTACTTC. Translated: CASSTGRLAGIRETQYF.

The rearrangement joins TRBV5-1 to TRBJ2-1, with D perhaps TRBD2 (6 bases). Trimming left V 4 bases short and J 5 bases short, with 13 bases between. The CDR3 runs 14 residues. Per the germline V gene, CDR1 is SGHRS and CDR2 is YFSETQ. For the CDR3, the DNA is TGCGCCAGCAGCCTGGGGGGTGCGGACAATGAGCAGTTCTTC. Amino acid sequence: CASSLGGADNEQFF.

The rearrangement uses TRBV28 and TRBJ1-2; 8 bases line up with TRBD1. The CDR3 runs 17 residues. Trimming cost V 4 bases and J 2 bases; bases outside gene matches: 12. The germline CDR1 and CDR2 sequences are MDHEN and SYDVKM. This chain's CDR3 is CASSSPRTGKGNYGYTF. For the CDR3, the DNA is TGTGCCAGCAGTTCACCCCGGACAGGGAAAGGGAACTATGGCTACACCTTC.